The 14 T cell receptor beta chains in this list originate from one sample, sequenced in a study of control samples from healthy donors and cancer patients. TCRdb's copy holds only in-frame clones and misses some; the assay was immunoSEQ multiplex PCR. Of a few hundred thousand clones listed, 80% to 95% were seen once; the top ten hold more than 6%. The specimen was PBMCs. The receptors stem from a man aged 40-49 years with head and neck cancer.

The CDR3 loop reads CAIRRGTEQPYEQYF. CDR3 coding DNA: TGTGCCATCAGACGGGGGACGGAGCAACCCTACGAGCAGTACTTC. The J gene is TRBJ2-7, the V gene TRBV10-3, with a tentative D call TRBD2 (6 bases). This CDR3 is built from 15 residues. Trimming shortened V by 6 bases and J by 2 bases, and 17 bases separated the two germline ends. Looked up from germline, CDR1 is ENHRY and CDR2 is SYGVKD.

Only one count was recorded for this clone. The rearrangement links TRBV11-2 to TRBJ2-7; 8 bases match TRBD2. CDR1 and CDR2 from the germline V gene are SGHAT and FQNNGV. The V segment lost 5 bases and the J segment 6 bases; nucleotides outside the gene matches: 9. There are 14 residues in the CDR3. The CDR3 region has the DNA TGTGCCAGCAGCCGGGGAGCGGGAGTTGTCGAGCAGTACTTC. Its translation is CASSRGAGVVEQYF.

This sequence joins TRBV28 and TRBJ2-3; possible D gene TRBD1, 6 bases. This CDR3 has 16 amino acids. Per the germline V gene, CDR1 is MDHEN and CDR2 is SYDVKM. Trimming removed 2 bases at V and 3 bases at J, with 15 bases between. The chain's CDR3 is CASSLQFRGITDTQYF. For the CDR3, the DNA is TGTGCCAGCAGTTTACAATTCAGGGGTATTACAGATACGCAGTATTTT.

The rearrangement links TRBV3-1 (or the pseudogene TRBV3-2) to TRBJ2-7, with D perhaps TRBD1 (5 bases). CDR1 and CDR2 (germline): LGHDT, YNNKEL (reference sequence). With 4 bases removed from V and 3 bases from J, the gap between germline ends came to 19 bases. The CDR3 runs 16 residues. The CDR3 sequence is CASSPLGARGIYEQYF. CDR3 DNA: TGTGCCAGCAGCCCTTTAGGGGCTCGCGGCATCTACGAGCAGTACTTC.

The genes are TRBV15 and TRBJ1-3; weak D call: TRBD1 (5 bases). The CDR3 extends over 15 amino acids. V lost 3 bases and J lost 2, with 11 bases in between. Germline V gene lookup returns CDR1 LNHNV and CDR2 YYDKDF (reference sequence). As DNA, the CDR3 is TGTGCCACCAGCAGGGGACGTCCGGCTGGAAACACCATATATTTT. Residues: CATSRGRPAGNTIYF.

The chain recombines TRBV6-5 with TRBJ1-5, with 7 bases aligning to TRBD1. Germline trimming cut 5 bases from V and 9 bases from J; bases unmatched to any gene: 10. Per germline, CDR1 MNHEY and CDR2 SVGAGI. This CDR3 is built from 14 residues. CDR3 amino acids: CASSRQGAPSPQHF. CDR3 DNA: TGTGCCAGCAGTCGACAGGGAGCCCCCTCGCCCCAGCATTTT.

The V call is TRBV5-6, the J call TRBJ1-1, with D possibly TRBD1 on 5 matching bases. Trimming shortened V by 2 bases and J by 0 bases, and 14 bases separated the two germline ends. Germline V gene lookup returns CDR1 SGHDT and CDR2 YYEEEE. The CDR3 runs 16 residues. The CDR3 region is CASSFRGPTLNTEAFF. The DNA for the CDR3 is TGTGCCAGCAGCTTCCGGGGCCCCACTTTGAACACTGAAGCTTTCTTT.

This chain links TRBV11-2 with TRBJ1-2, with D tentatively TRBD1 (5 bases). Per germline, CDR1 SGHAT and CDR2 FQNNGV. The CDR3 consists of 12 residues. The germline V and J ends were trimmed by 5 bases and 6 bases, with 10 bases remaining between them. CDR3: CASSRGTDGYTF. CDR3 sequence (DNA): TGTGCCAGCAGCCGCGGGACGGATGGCTACACCTTC.

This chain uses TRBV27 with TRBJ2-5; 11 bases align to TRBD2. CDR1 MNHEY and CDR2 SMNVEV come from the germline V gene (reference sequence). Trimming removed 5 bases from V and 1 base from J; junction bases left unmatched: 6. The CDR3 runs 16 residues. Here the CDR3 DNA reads TGTGCCAGCAGTCCCTTAGCGGGGGGGTCCCAAGAGACCCAGTACTTC. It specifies CASSPLAGGSQETQYF.

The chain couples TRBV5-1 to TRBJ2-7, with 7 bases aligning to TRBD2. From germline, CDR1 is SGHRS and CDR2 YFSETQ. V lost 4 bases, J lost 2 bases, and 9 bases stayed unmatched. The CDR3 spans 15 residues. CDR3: CASSLTGGLAYEQYF. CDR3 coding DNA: TGCGCCAGCAGCCTGACGGGGGGACTTGCCTACGAGCAGTACTTC.

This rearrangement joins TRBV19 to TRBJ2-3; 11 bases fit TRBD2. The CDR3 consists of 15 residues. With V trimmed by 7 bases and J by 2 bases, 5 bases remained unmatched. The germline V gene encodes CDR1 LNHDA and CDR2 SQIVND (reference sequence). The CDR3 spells CASTQLAGDTDTQYF. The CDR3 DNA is TGTGCCAGTACTCAACTAGCGGGGGACACAGATACGCAGTATTTT.

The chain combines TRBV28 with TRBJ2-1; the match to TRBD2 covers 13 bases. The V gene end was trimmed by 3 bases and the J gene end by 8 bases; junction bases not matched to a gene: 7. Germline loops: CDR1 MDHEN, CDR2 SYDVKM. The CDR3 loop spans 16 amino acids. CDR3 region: CASSFTSGRARYEQFF. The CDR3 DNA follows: TGTGCCAGCAGTTTCACTAGCGGGAGGGCCAGGTATGAGCAGTTCTTC.

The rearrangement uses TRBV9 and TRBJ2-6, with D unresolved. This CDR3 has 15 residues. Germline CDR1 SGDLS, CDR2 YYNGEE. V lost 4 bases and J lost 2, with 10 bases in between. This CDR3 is CASSIMSTGANVLTF. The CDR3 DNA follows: TGTGCCAGCAGCATTATGAGTACTGGGGCCAACGTCCTGACTTTC. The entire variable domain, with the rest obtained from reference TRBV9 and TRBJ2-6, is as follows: DSGVTQTPKHLITATGQRVTLRCSPRSGDLSVYWYQQSLDQGLQFLIQYYNGEERAKGNILERFSAQQFPDLHSELNLSSLELGDSALYFCASSIMSTGANVLTFGAGSRLTVL.

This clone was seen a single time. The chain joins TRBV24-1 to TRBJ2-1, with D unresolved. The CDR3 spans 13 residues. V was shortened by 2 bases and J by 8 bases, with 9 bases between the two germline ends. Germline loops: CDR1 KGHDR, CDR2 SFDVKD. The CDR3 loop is CATSDWAGDEQFF. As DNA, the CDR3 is TGTGCCACCAGTGATTGGGCTGGGGATGAGCAGTTCTTC.